A selection of T cell receptor beta chains follows, all from one sample in a study of T cell responses to AZD1222 COVID-19 vaccine. The table came from immunoSEQ multiplex PCR; TCRdb's copy has only in-frame clones and leaves some out. The sample yields roughly 150,000 clones, about 93% seen once. The specimen was peripheral blood, collected on day 0 of AZD1222 vaccination. The receptors were gathered from an adult in good health. The CDR3 runs from the conserved cysteine through the conserved F or W. Fields, in order: clone size, J gene, D gene, V gene, CDR3 protein, CDR3 DNA. The D gene is left open where the match is weak. For some rows the clone size is stated as once, few or many, or as a class when expanded; others skip it.

. TRBJ2-3 . TRBV28 CASSPFPLGDSTDTQYF TGTGCCAGCAGTCCCTTCCCTCTTGGGGACAGCACAGATACGCAGTATTTT
. TRBJ2-6 . TRBV5-4 CASSLSGAGANVLTF TGTGCCAGCAGCTTGTCAGGGGCTGGGGCCAACGTCCTGACTTTC
. TRBJ2-1 . TRBV5-1 CASSLGILKAYNEQFF TGCGCCAGCAGCTTGGGGATACTAAAAGCCTACAATGAGCAGTTCTTC
. TRBJ2-5 . TRBV4-1 CASSPRAVEETQYF TGCGCCAGCAGCCCCCGTGCGGTAGAAGAGACCCAGTACTTC
once TRBJ2-5 . TRBV5-5 CASSLGAVRQETQYF TGTGCCAGCAGCTTGGGGGCAGTCAGACAAGAGACCCAGTACTTC
. TRBJ1-1 . TRBV5-1 CASSLAGGNTEAFF TGCGCCAGCAGCTTAGCTGGGGGGAACACTGAAGCTTTCTTT
. TRBJ2-1 TRBD1 TRBV19 CASRRDQGATEQFF TGTGCCAGTCGGCGGGACCAGGGGGCAACTGAGCAGTTCTTC
. TRBJ1-2 . TRBV2 CASSEMDFYGYTF TGTGCCAGCAGTGAAATGGATTTCTATGGCTACACCTTC
. TRBJ2-2 TRBD1 TRBV7-8 CASSLGDRVNTGELFF TGTGCCAGCAGCTTAGGGGACAGGGTGAACACCGGGGAGCTGTTTTTT
. TRBJ2-1 TRBD2 TRBV9 CASSVLAGGAYNEQFF TGTGCCAGCAGCGTGTTAGCGGGAGGGGCTTACAATGAGCAGTTCTTC
. TRBJ2-3 . TRBV25-1 CASRDTEITDTQYF TGTGCCAGCCGGGACACCGAAATCACAGATACGCAGTATTTT
. TRBJ2-1 TRBD2 TRBV10-2 CASSKLAGLGKNEQFF TGCGCCAGCAGTAAACTAGCGGGATTGGGGAAAAATGAGCAGTTCTTC
. TRBJ2-1 TRBD2 TRBV30 CAWDFGTSGGEQFF TGTGCCTGGGACTTTGGGACTAGCGGGGGTGAGCAGTTCTTC
once TRBJ1-5 . TRBV7-9 CASSLALGQPQHF TGTGCCAGCAGCTTAGCGCTCGGTCAGCCCCAGCATTTT
. TRBJ1-4 . TRBV10-3 CAISESNLRDGKLFF TGTGCCATCAGTGAGTCGAATCTCAGGGATGGAAAACTGTTTTTT